A selection of T cell receptor beta chains follows, all from one sample in a study of OX40 agonist ivuxolimab in advanced cancers. TCRdb's copy holds only in-frame clones and misses some; the assay was immunoSEQ multiplex PCR. Seen here are around 110,000 clones, 85% to 95% observed once, and the top ten hold approximately 1.2%. Specimen: CD4+ or CD8+ T cells sorted from blood, collected in a trial of the OX40 agonist ivuxolimab. These TCRs come from an adult with an advanced solid tumor such as melanoma, head and neck, liver or kidney cancer. CDR3s include the opening cysteine and the closing phenylalanine or tryptophan. D genes are given only for firm matches. Size is stated for part of the rows, as once, few or many counts, or as a class when the clone is expanded.

V: TRBV14
size: NA
D: NA
J: TRBJ2-6
CDR3: CASSQRGPPLRSSGANVLTF
DNA: TGTGCCAGCAGCCAAAGGGGCCCCCCTCTAAGGTCCTCTGGGGCCAACGTCCTGACTTTC

V: TRBV7-2
size: NA
D: NA
J: TRBJ2-2
CDR3: CASSPPRPRELFF
DNA: TGTGCCAGCAGCCCTCCGCGACCGAGGGAGCTGTTTTTT

V: TRBV25-1
size: once
D: NA
J: TRBJ1-6
CDR3: CASSFVASGSPLHF
DNA: TGTGCCAGCAGTTTCGTCGCCTCAGGGTCACCCCTCCACTTT

V: TRBV28
size: NA
D: NA
J: TRBJ2-5
CDR3: CASSDPREQYF
DNA: TGTGCCAGCAGCGACCCCCGGGAGCAGTACTTC

V: TRBV28
size: NA
D: TRBD2
J: TRBJ2-5
CDR3: CASSFLSGRYRTQYF
DNA: TGTGCCAGCAGTTTCCTGAGCGGGAGATATAGGACCCAGTACTTC

V: TRBV11-2
size: NA
D: TRBD1
J: TRBJ2-5
CDR3: CASSSGQGAGETQYF
DNA: TGTGCCAGCAGTTCGGGACAGGGGGCAGGGGAGACCCAGTACTTC

V: TRBV11-3
size: NA
D: NA
J: TRBJ1-1
CDR3: CASSFGLNTEAFF
DNA: TGTGCCAGCAGCTTTGGACTGAACACTGAAGCTTTCTTT

V: TRBV28
size: NA
D: NA
J: TRBJ2-7
CDR3: CASSLAGVSYEQYF
DNA: TGTGCCAGCAGTTTAGCAGGGGTCTCCTACGAGCAGTACTTC

V: TRBV7-2
size: NA
D: NA
J: TRBJ1-5
CDR3: CASRSATQGDQPQHF
DNA: TGTGCCAGCAGGTCCGCAACCCAGGGAGATCAGCCCCAGCATTTT

V: TRBV9
size: NA
D: NA
J: TRBJ2-5
CDR3: CASSSRGWETQYF
DNA: TGTGCCAGCAGCTCTCGGGGTTGGGAGACCCAGTACTTC

V: TRBV25-1
size: NA
D: TRBD2
J: TRBJ2-7
CDR3: CASSEPEGTSGRLGEQYF
DNA: TGTGCCAGCAGTGAACCCGAAGGGACTAGCGGGAGACTGGGCGAGCAGTACTTC

V: TRBV9
size: NA
D: NA
J: TRBJ1-2
CDR3: CASSVDIQARGYTF
DNA: TGTGCCAGCAGCGTAGATATACAGGCAAGGGGCTACACCTTC

V: TRBV28
size: NA
D: NA
J: TRBJ1-2
CDR3: CASSTLQEFRGYTF
DNA: TGTGCCAGCAGTACCCTACAGGAGTTCCGCGGCTACACCTTC

V: TRBV9
size: NA
D: TRBD1
J: TRBJ2-7
CDR3: CASSVGTGVFEQYF
DNA: TGTGCCAGCAGCGTGGGGACAGGGGTCTTCGAGCAGTACTTC

V: TRBV10-2
size: few
D: NA
J: TRBJ1-5
CDR3: CASSPQGAQPQHF
DNA: TGCGCCAGCAGCCCTCAGGGTGCTCAGCCCCAGCATTTT

V: TRBV19
size: NA
D: NA
J: TRBJ2-3
CDR3: CASSTSGLGDTQYF
DNA: TGTGCCAGTAGTACGTCGGGGTTGGGGGATACGCAGTATTTT

V: TRBV4-3
size: NA
D: TRBD1
J: TRBJ2-7
CDR3: CASSRTTGALPYEQYF
DNA: TGCGCCAGCAGCCGCACGACAGGGGCACTTCCCTACGAGCAGTACTTC

V: TRBV19
size: NA
D: TRBD2
J: TRBJ2-5
CDR3: CASSIGTSGEETQYF
DNA: TGTGCCAGTAGTATAGGGACTAGCGGAGAAGAGACCCAGTACTTC

V: TRBV27
size: NA
D: NA
J: TRBJ2-5
CDR3: CARKNHLWGRGGSFVVQETQYF
DNA: TGTGCCAGAAAGAACCATCTGTGGGGCAGGGGTGGTTCGTTCGTTGTCCAAGAGACCCAGTACTTC

V: TRBV7-2
size: NA
D: TRBD2
J: TRBJ2-3
CDR3: CASSVRLAGRTDTQYF
DNA: TGTGCCAGCAGCGTACGACTAGCGGGACGCACAGATACGCAGTATTTT

V: TRBV7-9
size: NA
D: TRBD1
J: TRBJ1-5
CDR3: CASSLDGQGRQPQHF
DNA: TGTGCCAGCAGCTTGGACGGACAGGGGCGGCAGCCCCAGCATTTT

V: TRBV4-3
size: few
D: NA
J: TRBJ1-2
CDR3: CASSHGYTF
DNA: TGCGCCAGCAGCCATGGCTACACCTTC

V: TRBV7-2
size: NA
D: NA
J: TRBJ2-2
CDR3: CASSPQGLNTGELFF
DNA: TGTGCCAGCAGCCCCCAGGGGTTGAACACCGGGGAGCTGTTTTTT

V: TRBV10-3
size: once
D: NA
J: TRBJ2-1
CDR3: CAIRRGLTGEGFDEQFF
DNA: TGTGCCATCAGGCGAGGCCTGACAGGGGAGGGTTTCGATGAGCAGTTCTTC

V: TRBV5-1
size: NA
D: NA
J: TRBJ1-6
CDR3: CASSQGHTGDSPLHF
DNA: TGCGCCAGCAGCCAGGGACATACGGGGGATTCACCCCTCCACTTT

V: TRBV19
size: NA
D: TRBD1
J: TRBJ1-2
CDR3: CAARQGASTGYTF
DNA: TGTGCCGCTAGACAGGGGGCGAGTACTGGCTACACCTTC

V: TRBV6-5
size: NA
D: TRBD2
J: TRBJ2-1
CDR3: CASSQTSANEQFF
DNA: TGTGCCAGCAGCCAAACTAGCGCCAATGAGCAGTTCTTC

V: TRBV18
size: NA
D: TRBD2
J: TRBJ2-4
CDR3: CASSPGSGSPLSAKNIQYF
DNA: TGTGCCAGCTCACCAGGTAGCGGGAGCCCGCTATCAGCCAAAAACATTCAGTACTTC

V: TRBV5-4
size: NA
D: NA
J: TRBJ1-1
CDR3: CASSLGTYEAFF
DNA: TGTGCCAGCAGCTTGGGCACCTATGAAGCTTTCTTT

V: TRBV7-2
size: NA
D: NA
J: TRBJ2-7
CDR3: CASSLMNSTPYEQYF
DNA: TGTGCCAGCAGCTTAATGAACTCGACCCCCTACGAGCAGTACTTC

V: TRBV28
size: NA
D: NA
J: TRBJ2-4
CDR3: CASSSGPFQYF
DNA: TGTGCCAGCAGTTCCGGGCCCTTTCAGTACTTC

V: TRBV2
size: NA
D: TRBD2
J: TRBJ2-3
CDR3: CASRFSGSADTQYF
DNA: TGTGCCAGCAGATTTAGCGGGAGTGCAGATACGCAGTATTTT

V: TRBV27
size: NA
D: TRBD2
J: TRBJ2-7
CDR3: CASSSGLPYEQYF
DNA: TGTGCCAGCAGTTCGGGACTACCCTACGAGCAGTACTTC

V: TRBV5-1
size: NA
D: NA
J: TRBJ1-5
CDR3: CASSQSMTPARIDQPQHF
DNA: TGCGCCAGCAGTCAGTCTATGACCCCGGCCAGGATCGATCAGCCCCAGCATTTT

V: TRBV19
size: once
D: NA
J: TRBJ2-7
CDR3: CASSINGRGAFGQYF
DNA: TGTGCCAGTAGTATAAATGGTCGCGGGGCCTTCGGGCAGTACTTC

V: TRBV7-3
size: NA
D: NA
J: TRBJ2-3
CDR3: CASSTDSSDTQYF
DNA: TGTGCCAGCAGCACCGACTCGTCAGATACGCAGTATTTT

V: TRBV5-1
size: NA
D: TRBD2
J: TRBJ2-5
CDR3: CASSRLGLAGVETQYF
DNA: TGCGCCAGCAGCAGACTGGGACTAGCGGGAGTTGAGACCCAGTACTTC

V: TRBV11-2
size: once
D: NA
J: TRBJ2-6
CDR3: CASSTFRGTQGTGANVLTF
DNA: TGTGCCAGCAGCACCTTTAGGGGGACGCAGGGAACTGGGGCCAACGTCCTGACTTTC

V: TRBV6-5
size: NA
D: NA
J: TRBJ1-1
CDR3: CASSSRAGTEAFF
DNA: TGTGCCAGCAGTTCCAGGGCGGGGACTGAAGCTTTCTTT

V: TRBV6-5
size: once
D: TRBD1
J: TRBJ2-5
CDR3: CASRGTGGQETQYF
DNA: TGTGCCAGCAGAGGGACAGGGGGACAAGAGACCCAGTACTTC

V: TRBV27
size: NA
D: NA
J: TRBJ1-2
CDR3: CASSFRGEANYGYTF
DNA: TGTGCCAGCAGTTTCCGAGGGGAAGCTAACTATGGCTACACCTTC

V: TRBV2
size: NA
D: NA
J: TRBJ1-2
CDR3: CASGGAVLYGYTF
DNA: TGTGCCAGCGGGGGGGCGGTTTTATATGGCTACACCTTC

V: TRBV28
size: NA
D: NA
J: TRBJ1-2
CDR3: CASSLGLSYGYTF
DNA: TGTGCCAGCAGTTTGGGGCTTTCTTATGGCTACACCTTC

V: TRBV5-8
size: NA
D: NA
J: TRBJ1-2
CDR3: CASSRGQLRGSDGYTF
DNA: TGTGCCAGCAGCCGTGGACAGCTTCGAGGTTCGGATGGCTACACCTTC

V: TRBV2
size: few
D: NA
J: TRBJ1-5
CDR3: CASRSLGSNQPQHF
DNA: TGTGCCAGCAGGTCCCTAGGTAGCAATCAGCCCCAGCATTTT

V: TRBV7-3
size: NA
D: TRBD2
J: TRBJ2-3
CDR3: CASSLRPVLRELADTQYF
DNA: TGTGCCAGCAGCTTAAGGCCAGTGTTGCGGGAGCTCGCAGATACGCAGTATTTT

V: TRBV5-1
size: NA
D: NA
J: TRBJ2-1
CDR3: CASSLPNEYNEQFF
DNA: TGCGCCAGCAGCTTGCCGAACGAATACAATGAGCAGTTCTTC

V: TRBV5-1
size: once
D: TRBD1
J: TRBJ2-3
CDR3: CASSLRDRGLDTQYF
DNA: TGCGCCAGCAGCTTGAGGGACAGGGGTTTAGATACGCAGTATTTT

V: TRBV19
size: NA
D: TRBD1
J: TRBJ1-1
CDR3: CASSNQGAWGTEAFF
DNA: TGTGCCAGTAGTAACCAGGGGGCTTGGGGCACTGAAGCTTTCTTT

V: TRBV28
size: once
D: TRBD2
J: TRBJ2-7
CDR3: CASRTSGRGEQYF
DNA: TGTGCCAGCAGGACTAGCGGGAGAGGCGAGCAGTACTTC

V: TRBV11-2
size: once
D: TRBD2
J: TRBJ2-7
CDR3: CASSLVAASGGYEQYF
DNA: TGTGCCAGCAGCTTAGTAGCGGCTAGCGGGGGTTACGAGCAGTACTTC

V: TRBV6-1
size: NA
D: NA
J: TRBJ1-2
CDR3: CASRTTVNYGYTF
DNA: TGTGCCAGCAGGACGACGGTGAACTATGGCTACACCTTC

V: TRBV6-1
size: NA
D: NA
J: TRBJ2-1
CDR3: CASGRDPSYNEQFF
DNA: TGTGCCAGCGGACGGGACCCCTCCTACAATGAGCAGTTCTTC

V: TRBV6-6
size: NA
D: TRBD2
J: TRBJ2-7
CDR3: CASSPGLAGAYEQYF
DNA: TGTGCCAGCAGCCCCGGACTAGCGGGAGCCTACGAGCAGTACTTC